These 30 T cell receptor beta chains originate from one sample sequenced in a study of T cell changes during pregnancy in multiple sclerosis. Libraries were prepared by immunoSEQ multiplex PCR; TCRdb keeps only in-frame clonotypes and omits some of them. The repertoire has around 61,000 clones, 80% to 90% of them found once; the top ten carry approximately 1%. The material was peripheral blood, obtained in the first trimester of pregnancy. The origin of the receptors is a female donor in good health, enrolled as a control in a pregnancy study.

A few counts support this clone. The V call is TRBV11-3, the J call TRBJ1-2, with TRBD1 as a possible D gene (6 bases). There are 16 residues in the CDR3. Germline lookup yields CDR1 SGHNT and CDR2 YENEEA. Trimming cost V 5 bases and J 1 base, with 17 bases left between them. CDR3 amino acids: CASSAEGRGSNYGYTF. The CDR3, as DNA: TGTGCCAGCAGCGCAGAGGGTAGGGGGAGTAACTATGGCTACACCTTC.

The chain employs TRBV4-2 and TRBJ2-5; 7 nucleotides line up with TRBD1. V was pared by 2 bases and J by 2 bases, with 5 bases of the junction left unmatched. The CDR3 is made up of 15 amino acids. CDR1 and CDR2 from the germline V gene are LGHNA and YNFKEQ. In nucleotides, the CDR3 is TGTGCCAGCAGCCAACCGGACAGGAATCAAGAGACCCAGTACTTC. The encoded protein is CASSQPDRNQETQYF.

This clone occurred a few times. The rearrangement joins TRBV29-1 to TRBJ1-1, with D possibly TRBD1 on 6 matching bases. V lost 6 bases and J 4 bases, leaving 9 bases between the germline ends. The germline V gene has CDR1 SQVTM and CDR2 ANQGSEA. CDR3 length equals 11 residues. This CDR3 reads CSVTGGTEAFF. The CDR3 coding sequence is TGCAGCGTGACAGGTGGCACTGAAGCTTTCTTT.

The rearrangement links TRBV29-1 to TRBJ2-1, with D tentatively TRBD1 (6 bases). The length of the CDR3 is 20 residues. The V and J ends lost 0 bases and 4 bases respectively, with 28 bases between them. Germline CDR1 is SQVTM and CDR2 is ANQGSEA. The CDR3: CSVEDAGSRGVYRYYNEQFF. The CDR3 bases are TGCAGCGTTGAAGATGCGGGTAGCAGGGGCGTTTACAGGTATTACAATGAGCAGTTCTTC.

This chain joins TRBV18 and TRBJ2-7; TRBD1 might be the D (5 bases). V was clipped by 4 bases and J by 6 bases, with 10 bases between them. The CDR3 is made up of 12 amino acids. CDR1 is KGHSH, CDR2 LQKENI, per germline. The CDR3 reads CASSLQVSEQYF. The CDR3 DNA sequence: TGTGCCAGCTCACTACAGGTTTCCGAGCAGTACTTC. Full variable domain (outside the CDR3, taken from reference TRBV18 and TRBJ2-7): NAGVMQNPRHLVRRRGQEARLRCSPMKGHSHVYWYRQLPEEGLKFMVYLQKENIIDESGMPKERFSAEFPKEGPSILRIQQVVRGDSAAYFCASSLQVSEQYFGPGTRLTVT.

The genes are TRBV7-8 and TRBJ1-5; no firm D call. Trimming cost V 1 base and J 8 bases, with 9 bases left between them. This CDR3 comprises 13 residues. Germline V gene data show CDR1 as SGHVS and CDR2 as FQNEAQ. CDR3 region: CASSLGESKPQHF. The CDR3 coding sequence is TGTGCCAGCAGCTTAGGGGAGTCTAAGCCCCAGCATTTT.

This chain connects TRBV18 to TRBJ2-3, with 7 bases fitting TRBD2. In germline, CDR1 is KGHSH, CDR2 LQKENI. The CDR3 totals 18 residues. V shed 3 bases, J shed 4 bases, and the junction held 16 bases outside the gene matches. The CDR3 nucleotides are TGTGCCAGCTCACCCGAAAGATTACTAGCGTATAACCCAGATACGCAGTATTTT. Encoded protein: CASSPERLLAYNPDTQYF.

The chain combines TRBV4-3 with TRBJ2-3; D gene unclear. The CDR3 has 15 amino acids. The V and J ends lost 0 bases and 0 bases respectively, with 7 bases between them. Germline loops: CDR1 LGHNA, CDR2 YSLEER. CDR3 region: CASSQDKLSTDTQYF. The CDR3 DNA reads TGCGCCAGCAGCCAAGATAAGCTAAGCACAGATACGCAGTATTTT.

The chain links TRBV4-2 to TRBJ2-1, with 11 bases aligning to TRBD2. Unmatched junction bases numbered 5, after V lost 3 bases and J lost 7 bases. Germline V CDR1 and CDR2: LGHNA, YNFKEQ. There are 15 residues in the CDR3. CDR3 amino acids: CASSQGLAGGNEQFF. The CDR3 DNA reads as TGTGCCAGCAGCCAGGGGCTAGCGGGGGGAAATGAGCAGTTCTTC.

This chain uses TRBV4-3 with TRBJ1-2; 9 positions agree with TRBD1. There are 15 residues in the CDR3. Per the germline V gene, CDR1 is LGHNA and CDR2 is YSLEER. J lost 5 bases, V lost 1 base, and 5 bases had no gene match. The CDR3 region has the DNA TGCGCCAGCAGCCAAGTAGGACAGGGGCGTTATGGCTACACCTTC. Protein product: CASSQVGQGRYGYTF.

The genes are TRBV7-9 and TRBJ2-1; 14 bases match TRBD2. CDR1 and CDR2 from the germline V gene are SEHNR and FQNEAQ (reference sequence). Trimming cost V 5 bases and J 4 bases; bases outside gene matches: 7. This CDR3 has 17 amino acids. The CDR3 nucleotides read TGTGCCAGCAGCGTGCCGACTAGCGGGGGGGCTTACAATGAGCAGTTCTTC. This codes for CASSVPTSGGAYNEQFF.

CDR3 residues: CASSSTGFIGEKLFF. The CDR3 region has the DNA TGTGCCAGCTCCTCTACAGGGTTCATCGGGGAAAAACTGTTTTTT. The rearrangement links TRBV18 to TRBJ1-4; TRBD1 might be the D (6 bases). The CDR3 runs 15 residues. CDR1 and CDR2 (germline): KGHSH, LQKENI. V was clipped by 6 bases and J by 8 bases, with 19 bases between them.

The CDR3 DNA follows: TGTGCCAGCTCGCCTCGACAGGGAGCGGGAGAGACCCAGTACTTC. Residues: CASSPRQGAGETQYF. This chain uses TRBV18 with TRBJ2-5; D is perhaps TRBD1 (7 bases). The CDR3 is made up of 15 amino acids. In germline, CDR1 is KGHSH, CDR2 LQKENI. Trimming stripped 6 bases from V and 4 bases from J, with 18 bases between. Variable domain in full (rest from reference TRBV18 and TRBJ2-5): NAGVMQNPRHLVRRRGQEARLRCSPMKGHSHVYWYRQLPEEGLKFMVYLQKENIIDESGMPKERFSAEFPKEGPSILRIQQVVRGDSAAYFCASSPRQGAGETQYFGPGTRLLVL.

The chain is built from TRBV6-5 and TRBJ2-1; D perhaps matches TRBD2 (7 bases). Per the germline V gene, CDR1 is MNHEY and CDR2 is SVGAGI. The CDR3 totals 14 residues. V was clipped by 0 bases and J by 9 bases, with 12 bases between them. DNA for the CDR3: TGTGCCAGCAGTTACTCGGGGGGGCGGGCTGAGCAGTTCTTC. Translating gives CASSYSGGRAEQFF.

This clone appeared a single time. V is TRBV5-1 and J is TRBJ1-4, with D possibly matching TRBD1 (5 bases). CDR3 length: 16 amino acids. CDR1 SGHRS and CDR2 YFSETQ come from the germline V gene. Trimming stripped 4 bases from V and 0 bases from J, with 13 bases between. CDR3 nucleotide sequence: TGCGCCAGCAGCCCCGGTGCGGGGGCAACTAATGAAAAACTGTTTTTT. Translated, it gives CASSPGAGATNEKLFF.

The chain has TRBV5-4 and TRBJ1-2; the match to TRBD1 covers 9 bases. In germline, CDR1 is SGHNT, CDR2 YYREEE (reference sequence). J gave up 4 bases and V 4 bases, and 8 bases lay outside the gene matches. This CDR3 is 15 amino acids long. CDR3: CASSLWTGESYGYTF. In DNA form, the CDR3 reads TGTGCCAGCAGCCTCTGGACAGGGGAAAGCTATGGCTACACCTTC.

The chain combines TRBV7-2 with TRBJ2-3; D gene unclear. Trimming removed 0 bases from V and 2 bases from J, with 6 bases in between. The CDR3 is 14 residues long. Germline lookup yields CDR1 SGHTA and CDR2 FQGNSA. The CDR3 here is CASSLASNTDTQYF. The CDR3 nucleotides read TGTGCCAGCAGCTTAGCAAGCAACACAGATACGCAGTATTTT.

A remark on this clone: A junction end diverges from the germline sequence, so it may reflect a read error. The chain is built from TRBV5-1 and TRBJ1-3; 7 nucleotides line up with TRBD1. This CDR3 comprises 18 residues. Germline V gene sequence: CDR1 SGHRS, CDR2 YFSETQ. The DNA of the CDR3 is TGCGCCAGCAGATTGGGGGGAGACAGGGAGGCATCTGGAAACACCATATATTTT. This encodes CASRLGGDREASGNTIYF.

The V gene is TRBV7-3, the J gene TRBJ2-2; tentative D call: TRBD2 (5 bases). The CDR3 is 16 amino acids. The germline gives CDR1 SGHTA, CDR2 FQGTGA. V dropped 5 bases and J dropped 2 bases, with 15 bases sitting between them. The CDR3 spells CASSPLGAGNTGELFF. Here the CDR3 DNA reads TGTGCCAGCAGCCCCCTGGGTGCGGGTAACACCGGGGAGCTGTTTTTT. The entire variable domain, with the rest obtained from reference TRBV7-3 and TRBJ2-2, is as follows: GAGVSQTPSNKVTEKGKYVELRCDPISGHTALYWYRQSLGQGPEFLIYFQGTGAADDSGLPNDRFFAVRPEGSVSTLKIQRTERGDSAVYLCASSPLGAGNTGELFFGEGSRLTVL.

The rearrangement uses TRBV30 and TRBJ2-2, with a possible D match to TRBD1 (6 bases). Germline V gene data show CDR1 as GTSNPN and CDR2 as SVGIG (reference sequence). The CDR3 loop spans 16 amino acids. V was cut by 1 base and J by 4 bases, with 16 bases left in between. The CDR3 DNA sequence: TGTGCCTGGAGTGATCTGGTGGGGGCTATCACCGGGGAGCTGTTTTTT. It specifies CAWSDLVGAITGELFF.

This clone was counted once. The chain has TRBV19 and TRBJ1-5; D is unresolved. Germline values: CDR1 LNHDA, CDR2 SQIVND (reference sequence). This CDR3 contains 11 residues. The V end lost 6 bases, the J end lost 4 bases, and 4 bases lay between the germline ends. The CDR3 region has the DNA TGTGCCAGTAGCCAAAATCAGCCCCAGCATTTT. This sequence encodes CASSQNQPQHF.

The chain carries TRBV29-1 and TRBJ1-2; perhaps TRBD1 as D (6 bases). CDR3 length: 14 residues. The germline CDR1 and CDR2 sequences are SQVTM and ANQGSEA. V was clipped by 4 bases and J by 5 bases, with 17 bases between them. The CDR3 reads CSVGTGGDIYGYTF. In DNA form, the CDR3 reads TGCAGCGTTGGAACTGGTGGGGACATTTATGGCTACACCTTC.

The chain is built from TRBV6-1 and TRBJ2-7, with 13 bases that match TRBD2. CDR3 length: 16 amino acids. Per germline, CDR1 MNHNS and CDR2 SASEGT. V trimming: 3 bases; J trimming: 2 bases; junction bases outside the gene matches: 4. The CDR3 region has the DNA TGTGCCAGCAGTGATTGGGGGACTAGCGGGACCTACGAGCAGTACTTC. Its translation: CASSDWGTSGTYEQYF.

The sample holds one count of this clone. V and J are TRBV5-8 and TRBJ2-4, with 9 bases that match TRBD1. Trimming took 3 bases from V and 1 from J; bases not matched to a gene: 8. Germline CDR1 is SGHTS and CDR2 is YDEGEE. This CDR3 contains 17 residues. The CDR3 bases are TGTGCCAGCAGCTCCCACAGGGGGCCAGCCGCCAAAAACATTCAGTACTTC. As protein: CASSSHRGPAAKNIQYF.

The rearrangement links TRBV9 to TRBJ1-1; TRBD1 agrees at 8 bases. Germline V CDR1 and CDR2: SGDLS, YYNGEE. The ends lost 4 bases at V and 0 bases at J; junction bases unmatched: 5. The CDR3 consists of 15 residues. Written as DNA, the CDR3 is TGTGCCAGCAGCAGGGACAGGATCTTGAACACTGAAGCTTTCTTT. It translates to CASSRDRILNTEAFF.

This sequence joins TRBV11-3 and TRBJ2-1; perhaps TRBD2 as D (6 bases). This CDR3 has 15 amino acids. The V and J ends lost 3 bases and 5 bases respectively, with 14 bases between them. CDR1 is SGHNT, CDR2 YENEEA, per germline. The CDR3 DNA is TGTGCCAGCAGCTTGACGGGACTCCTGAACAATGAGCAGTTCTTC. Amino acid sequence: CASSLTGLLNNEQFF.

V usage is TRBV15 and J usage is TRBJ1-4, with TRBD1 identical over 8 bases. The ends lost 3 bases at V and 11 bases at J; junction bases unmatched: 5. Germline loops: CDR1 LNHNV, CDR2 YYDKDF (reference sequence). The CDR3 extends over 13 amino acids. CDR3 nucleotide sequence: TGTGCCACCAGCAGGGGGGACAGGTTGAAACTGTTTTTT. As protein: CATSRGDRLKLFF.

The chain combines TRBV7-2 with TRBJ1-2; 7 bases are shared with TRBD1. CDR3 length equals 17 residues. The ends lost 3 bases at V and 1 base at J; junction bases unmatched: 11. CDR1 and CDR2 (germline): SGHTA, FQGNSA. The chain's CDR3 is CASSFGTLRQGNYGYTF. CDR3 nucleotide sequence: TGTGCCAGCAGCTTCGGAACCCTAAGACAGGGTAACTATGGCTACACCTTC.

The chain combines TRBV25-1 with TRBJ1-2, with TRBD1 identical over 7 bases. The V and J ends lost 7 bases and 2 bases, in that order; junction bases with no gene match: 10. This CDR3 is built from 15 residues. Germline V gene lookup returns CDR1 MGHDK and CDR2 SYGVNS. The CDR3 reads CASTGPGQINYGYTF. In DNA, the CDR3 is TGTGCCAGCACCGGACCGGGACAGATCAACTATGGCTACACCTTC.

V gene TRBV21-1 combines with J gene TRBJ2-1; the table's D call TRBD1 went unverified against the DNA. TRBV21-1 is deemed a pseudogene. The CDR3 covers 14 residues. The CDR3: CASSVLTGYYEQFF. Here the CDR3 DNA reads TGTGCCAGCAGCGTTCTCACAGGGTATTATGAGCAGTTCTTC.